This TCR beta chain derives from a study of CD8 T cells in ankylosing spondylitis. Notes on the study in general: Previously reported in reactive arthritis synovial fluid and blood were some of the motif variants. Matched synovial fluid from ankylosing spondylitis patients was reported to be enriched for disease-linked clones. Ankylosing spondylitis blood appeared to be characterized by a TCR beta motif of eight highly homologous variants.

TCRdb analysed the 5' RACE reads with MiXCR anew, one entry per CDR3 protein. The sample holds some 330,000 distinct CDR3 sequences, 7% to 9% seen once. Concerning this clonotype itself: Its matching antigen is unknown.

This CDR3 is 14 amino acids long. The ends were cut back, 3 bases at V and 2 bases at J, with 10 bases in the middle. The germline gives CDR1 KGHSH, CDR2 LQKENI. Sequences were obtained from blood, either unsorted or a sorted T cell fraction (not recorded which). V and J are TRBV18 and TRBJ1-2; the D is unclear. The clonotype was recovered from a male donor with ankylosing spondylitis. The CDR3 DNA follows: TGTGCCAGCTCACCCGGCTACGGGAACTATGGCTACACCTTC. Translation: CASSPGYGNYGYTF. The complete variable domain, with remaining parts taken from reference TRBV18 and TRBJ1-2, reads NAGVMQNPRHLVRRRGQEARLRCSPMKGHSHVYWYRQLPEEGLKFMVYLQKENIIDESGMPKERFSAEFPKEGPSILRIQQVVRGDSAAYFCASSPGYGNYGYTFGSGTRLTVV.